Below are 20 T cell receptor beta chains sequenced from a single sample in a study of blood T cells in healthy people across ages. A second about 7 to 12 cycle PCR used barcoded and J-beta primers. TCRdb itself ran the 5' RACE reads through MiXCR, one entry per CDR3 protein. The sample comprises 550,000 to 600,000 distinct CDR3 sequences, 40% to 55% of which are singletons, and roughly 24% rests with the top ten. Specimen: blood. The receptors derive from a man aged 80 or over in good health.

This sequence joins TRBV29-1 and TRBJ2-3; no firm D call. V lost 6 bases to trimming and J lost 3 bases, with 16 bases between them. The CDR3 sequence is 14 residues long. Germline V gene data show CDR1 as SQVTM and CDR2 as ANQGSEA. CDR3 sequence reads: CSVHGLTSTDTQYF. The DNA of the CDR3 is TGCAGCGTGCATGGCCTTACTTCTACAGATACGCAGTATTTT.

CDR3: CASTNGGGDYNEQFF. In DNA form, the CDR3 reads TGTGCCAGCACCAATGGCGGGGGAGATTACAATGAGCAGTTCTTC. This chain uses TRBV5-4 with TRBJ2-1, with 7 bases identical to TRBD2. The CDR3 contains 15 residues. In germline, CDR1 is SGHNT, CDR2 YYREEE (reference sequence). Unmatched junction bases numbered 10, after V lost 6 bases and J lost 4 bases.

This clonotype was seen more than once but under ten times. One end of the junction fails to match germline, which may point to a read error. This rearrangement joins TRBV6-5 to TRBJ2-1; no clear D gene. Per germline, CDR1 MNHEY and CDR2 SVGAGI. This CDR3 is 13 amino acids long. CDR3 coding DNA: TGTGCCAGCAGTGACTCGATGTCGGGCGAGCAGTTCTTC. The encoded protein is CASSDSMSGEQFF.

The rearrangement links TRBV7-9 to TRBJ2-5; 11 nucleotides match TRBD2. J gave up 3 bases and V 3 bases, and 3 bases lay outside the gene matches. This CDR3 spans 15 amino acids. The germline V gene has CDR1 SEHNR and CDR2 FQNEAQ (reference sequence). The CDR3 loop is CASSFGTSGKETQYF. CDR3 bases: TGTGCCAGCAGCTTTGGGACTAGCGGTAAAGAGACCCAGTACTTC.

The sample holds a few counts of this clonotype. The chain employs TRBV7-9 and TRBJ1-1, with D possibly TRBD1 on 6 matching bases. This CDR3 is built from 12 residues. V gave up 3 bases and J gave up 13 bases, with 15 bases separating them. The germline V gene has CDR1 SEHNR and CDR2 FQNEAQ (reference sequence). CDR3 sequence (DNA): TGTGCCAGCAGCTTCCCGGACAGACAGCTTTTCTTT. Translated, it gives CASSFPDRQLFF.

The genes are TRBV6-2 or TRBV6-3 and TRBJ2-7; either TRBD1 or TRBD2 may supply D (6 bases each). The length of the CDR3 is 16 residues. V was trimmed by 2 bases and J by 2 bases, leaving 16 bases between them. CDR1 and CDR2 (germline): MNHEY, SVGEGT. The CDR3, as DNA: TGTGCCAGCAGTTACCCTCCCGGGGGCCCTACCTACGAGCAGTACTTC. Its translation: CASSYPPGGPTYEQYF.

The chain is built from TRBV27 and TRBJ2-7; 10 bases are shared with TRBD2. TRBJ2-5 explains the end of the DNA better; the J call may be wrong. The CDR3 is 14 amino acids. Germline V gene sequence: CDR1 MNHEY, CDR2 SMNVEV (reference sequence). In DNA form, the CDR3 reads TGTGCCAGCAGTTTATGGACTAGCGGCGAGACCCAGTACTTC. This translates into CASSLWTSGETQYF.

This clonotype has at least ten counts. The chain uses TRBV20-1 and TRBJ1-6; TRBD1 might be the D (6 bases). Germline loops: CDR1 DFQATT, CDR2 SNEGSKA (reference sequence). The CDR3 sequence is 15 residues long. Trimming cost V 0 bases and J 7 bases, with 13 bases left between them. In DNA form, the CDR3 reads TGCAGTGCTAGAGACGGGGGCGCAGGAAATTCACCCCTCCACTTT. The encoded protein is CSARDGGAGNSPLHF.

The chain carries TRBV7-7 and TRBJ2-7; D is perhaps TRBD1 (6 bases). This CDR3 region has 14 residues. Germline CDR1 and CDR2: SSHAT and FNYEAQ (reference sequence). As DNA, the CDR3 is TGTGCTGGCAGCTTTCCAGGGGCCCCCTACGAGCAGTACTTC. It translates to CAGSFPGAPYEQYF.

This clonotype was picked up a small number of times. The chain is built from TRBV11-3 and TRBJ2-1; 8 bases align to TRBD1. Germline values: CDR1 SGHNT, CDR2 YENEEA. The CDR3 loop spans 15 amino acids. J lost 5 bases, V lost 6 bases, and 9 bases had no gene match. The CDR3 bases are TGTGCCAGCAGTCAAGGACAGGGAGTCGACAATGAGCAGTTCTTC. The encoded protein is CASSQGQGVDNEQFF.

About this clonotype: The junction shows a germline mismatch at one end, possibly a read error. The CDR3 coding sequence is TGTGCCAGCAGTTTATCGACTAGCGGGAGGGAAATGCTGAGGGTGTTCAGGAAATACAATGAGCAGTTCTTT. It encodes CASSLSTSGREMLRVFRKYNEQFF. The V call is TRBV28, the J call TRBJ2-1; the match to TRBD2 covers 14 bases. The CDR3 covers 24 residues. Per the germline V gene, CDR1 is MDHEN and CDR2 is SYDVKM.

This rearrangement joins TRBV29-1 to TRBJ2-7, with D possibly TRBD1 on 5 matching bases. The CDR3 totals 12 residues. V was cut by 7 bases and J by 7 bases, with 17 bases left in between. Germline CDR1 is SQVTM and CDR2 is ANQGSEA. CDR3 protein: CSAARAGKEQYF. In DNA, the CDR3 is TGCAGCGCCGCTAGGGCAGGGAAAGAGCAGTACTTC.

The genes are TRBV6-5 and TRBJ2-1; tentative D call: TRBD1 (6 bases). This CDR3 region has 13 residues. V was clipped by 3 bases and J by 13 bases, with 16 bases between them. From germline, CDR1 is MNHEY and CDR2 SVGAGI. The CDR3 is CASSYGTQETQFF. As DNA, the CDR3 is TGTGCCAGCAGTTATGGGACACAAGAGACCCAGTTCTTC.

V is TRBV5-1 and J is TRBJ1-2; a weak D match, TRBD1 (5 bases). Germline V gene lookup returns CDR1 SGHRS and CDR2 YFSETQ. Deletions cut 6 bases from V and 1 base from J, with 13 bases between. This CDR3 region has 14 residues. The CDR3 bases are TGCGCCAGCACGGGAGGAGGGGATAACTATGGCTACACCTTC. Translating it yields CASTGGGDNYGYTF.

The rearrangement links TRBV7-2 to TRBJ2-7; possibly TRBD2 for D (5 bases). CDR1 and CDR2 (germline): SGHTA, FQGNSA. The CDR3 totals 16 residues. With 1 base removed from V and 7 bases from J, the gap between germline ends came to 20 bases. The CDR3, as DNA: TGTGCCAGCAGCTTAGGGGCAGCTAGCTCCTACAATGAGCAGTACTTC. It codes for CASSLGAASSYNEQYF.

This chain uses TRBV24-1 with TRBJ2-5; no firm D call. Germline V gives CDR1 KGHDR, CDR2 SFDVKD. The length of the CDR3 is 14 residues. V was pared by 6 bases and J by 3 bases, with 13 bases between. The CDR3 region is CATSHRTGEETQYF. In DNA, the CDR3 is TGTGCCACCAGTCACCGGACGGGCGAAGAGACCCAGTACTTC.

This clonotype was detected only once. The chain is built from TRBV10-3 and TRBJ2-1; tentative D call: TRBD1 (6 bases). CDR1 and CDR2 (germline): ENHRY, SYGVKD. The V gene lost 3 bases and the J gene lost 6 bases, with 15 bases spanning the gap. This CDR3 spans 15 amino acids. Written as DNA, the CDR3 is TGTGCCATCAGTGAAGGGGCAACAGGGATCAATGAGCAGTTCTTC. Its translation: CAISEGATGINEQFF.

In this sample, this clonotype turned up many times. This chain joins TRBV29-1 and TRBJ2-7; D unresolved. Trimming shortened V by 4 bases and J by 5 bases, and 15 bases separated the two germline ends. The CDR3 has 13 amino acids. CDR1 and CDR2 from the germline V gene are SQVTM and ANQGSEA. The CDR3 DNA sequence: TGCAGCGTTGCCAACGTGATGGGAAACGAGCAGTACTTC. This translates into CSVANVMGNEQYF.

This chain connects TRBV10-3 to TRBJ1-2; unclear D gene. The germline gives CDR1 ENHRY, CDR2 SYGVKD. This CDR3 spans 14 amino acids. With 4 bases removed from V and 4 bases from J, the gap between germline ends came to 13 bases. The CDR3 DNA follows: TGTGCCATCAGTGCCTCCTCTACTCTCTATGGCTACACCTTC. Amino acid sequence: CAISASSTLYGYTF.

V and J are TRBV3-1 and TRBJ1-1; D may be TRBD1 (6 bases). The CDR3 has 16 residues. Per the germline V gene, CDR1 is LGHDT and CDR2 is YNNKEL (reference sequence). Trimming cost V 1 base and J 6 bases, with 18 bases left between them. CDR3 loop: CASSQGGAAPYAEAFF. CDR3 bases: TGTGCCAGCAGCCAAGGGGGGGCGGCGCCTTATGCTGAAGCTTTCTTT. The full variable domain, its missing parts supplied by reference TRBV3-1 and TRBJ1-1, is DTAVSQTPKYLVTQMGNDKSIKCEQNLGHDTMYWYKQDSKKFLKIMFSYNNKELIINETVPNRFSPKSPDKAHLNLHINSLELGDSAVYFCASSQGGAAPYAEAFFGQGTRLTVV.